This T cell receptor beta chain was sequenced in a study of cytomegalovirus exposure and HLA in healthy donors. Germline V gene sequence: CDR1 SGHAT, CDR2 FQNNGV. There are 14 residues in the CDR3. Trimming took 5 bases from V and 8 from J; bases not matched to a gene: 8. The PCR employed 60 Vbeta primers together with 13 Jbeta primers. TCRdb's copy holds only in-frame clones and misses some; the assay was immunoSEQ multiplex PCR. The sample records around 300,000 clones, around 66% being singletons. In the case of this clone: The target antigen is unknown.

Findings and limits, study-wide: In a later analysis, at a false discovery rate of 0.05, about 17,000 TCR beta sequences matched HLA alleles.

Material for sequencing was PBMCs. The TCR was taken from a female donor in good health and CMV-seronegative. The genes are TRBV11-2 and TRBJ1-4, with TRBD1 identical over 7 bases. The CDR3 region is CASSRGQLGEKLFF. The CDR3 coding sequence is TGTGCCAGCAGCAGGGGACAGCTTGGAGAAAAACTGTTTTTT.